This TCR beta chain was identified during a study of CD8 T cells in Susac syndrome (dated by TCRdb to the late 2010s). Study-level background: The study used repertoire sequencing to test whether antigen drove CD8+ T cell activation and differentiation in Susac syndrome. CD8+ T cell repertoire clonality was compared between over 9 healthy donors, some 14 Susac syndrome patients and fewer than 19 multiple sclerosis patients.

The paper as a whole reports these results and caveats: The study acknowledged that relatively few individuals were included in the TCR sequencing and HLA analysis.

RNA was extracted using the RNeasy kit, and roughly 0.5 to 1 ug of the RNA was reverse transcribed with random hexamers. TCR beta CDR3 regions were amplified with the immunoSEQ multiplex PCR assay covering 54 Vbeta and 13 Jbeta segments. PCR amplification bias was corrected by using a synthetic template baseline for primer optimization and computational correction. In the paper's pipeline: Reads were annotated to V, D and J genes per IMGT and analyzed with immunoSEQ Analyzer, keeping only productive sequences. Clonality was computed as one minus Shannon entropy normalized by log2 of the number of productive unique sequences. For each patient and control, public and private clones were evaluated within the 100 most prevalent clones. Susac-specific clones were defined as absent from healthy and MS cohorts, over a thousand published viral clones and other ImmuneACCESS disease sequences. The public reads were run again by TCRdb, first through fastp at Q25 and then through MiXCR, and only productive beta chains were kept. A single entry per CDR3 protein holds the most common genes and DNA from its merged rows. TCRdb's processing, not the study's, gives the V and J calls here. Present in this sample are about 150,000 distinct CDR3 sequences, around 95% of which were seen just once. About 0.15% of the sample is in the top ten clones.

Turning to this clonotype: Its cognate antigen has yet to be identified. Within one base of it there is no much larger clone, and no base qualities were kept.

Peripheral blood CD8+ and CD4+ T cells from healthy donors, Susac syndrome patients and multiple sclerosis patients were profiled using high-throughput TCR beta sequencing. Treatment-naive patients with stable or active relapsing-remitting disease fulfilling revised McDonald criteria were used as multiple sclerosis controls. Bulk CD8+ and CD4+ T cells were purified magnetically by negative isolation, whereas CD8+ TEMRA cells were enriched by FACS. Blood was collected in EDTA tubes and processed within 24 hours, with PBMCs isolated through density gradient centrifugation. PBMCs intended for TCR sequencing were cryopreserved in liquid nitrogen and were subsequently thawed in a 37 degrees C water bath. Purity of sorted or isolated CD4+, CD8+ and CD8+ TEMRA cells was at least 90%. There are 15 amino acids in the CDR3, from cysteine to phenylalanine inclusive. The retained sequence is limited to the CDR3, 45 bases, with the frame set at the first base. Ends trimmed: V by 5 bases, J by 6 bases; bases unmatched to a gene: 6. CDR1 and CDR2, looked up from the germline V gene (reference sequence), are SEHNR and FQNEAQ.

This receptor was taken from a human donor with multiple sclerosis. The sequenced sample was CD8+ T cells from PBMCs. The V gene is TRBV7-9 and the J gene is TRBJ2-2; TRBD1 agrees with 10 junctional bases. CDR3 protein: CASSPGTGDPGELFF. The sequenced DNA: TGTGCCAGCAGCCCCGGGACAGGGGATCCCGGGGAGCTGTTTTTT.